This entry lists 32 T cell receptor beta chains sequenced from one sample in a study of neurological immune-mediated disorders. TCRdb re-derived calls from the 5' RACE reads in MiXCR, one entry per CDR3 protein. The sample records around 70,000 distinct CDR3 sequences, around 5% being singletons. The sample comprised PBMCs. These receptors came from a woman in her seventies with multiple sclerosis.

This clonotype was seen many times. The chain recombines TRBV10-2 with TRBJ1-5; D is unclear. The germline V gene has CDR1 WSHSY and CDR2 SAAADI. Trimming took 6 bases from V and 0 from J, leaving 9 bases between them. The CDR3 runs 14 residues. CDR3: CASRDGYSNQPQHF. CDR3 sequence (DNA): TGCGCCAGCAGAGACGGGTATAGCAATCAGCCCCAGCATTTT.

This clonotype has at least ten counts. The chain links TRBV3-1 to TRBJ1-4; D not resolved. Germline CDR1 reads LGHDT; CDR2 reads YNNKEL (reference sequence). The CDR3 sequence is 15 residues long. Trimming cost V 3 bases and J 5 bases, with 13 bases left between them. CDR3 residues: CASSQAGSPNEKLFF. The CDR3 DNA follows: TGTGCCAGCAGCCAGGCGGGATCGCCCAATGAAAAACTGTTTTTT.

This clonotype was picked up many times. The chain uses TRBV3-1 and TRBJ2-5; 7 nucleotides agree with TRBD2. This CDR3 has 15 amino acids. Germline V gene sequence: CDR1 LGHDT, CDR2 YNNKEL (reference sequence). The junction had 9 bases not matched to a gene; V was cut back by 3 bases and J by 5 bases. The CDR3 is CASSQVAGEEETQYF. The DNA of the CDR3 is TGTGCCAGCAGCCAGGTGGCGGGAGAGGAGGAGACCCAGTACTTC.

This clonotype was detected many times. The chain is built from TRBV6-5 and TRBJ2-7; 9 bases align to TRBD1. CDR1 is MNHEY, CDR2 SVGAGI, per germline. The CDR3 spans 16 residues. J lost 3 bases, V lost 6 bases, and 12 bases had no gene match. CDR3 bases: TGTGCCAGCAGGATTAAGTGGACAGGGGAAATCTACGAGCAGTACTTC. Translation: CASRIKWTGEIYEQYF.

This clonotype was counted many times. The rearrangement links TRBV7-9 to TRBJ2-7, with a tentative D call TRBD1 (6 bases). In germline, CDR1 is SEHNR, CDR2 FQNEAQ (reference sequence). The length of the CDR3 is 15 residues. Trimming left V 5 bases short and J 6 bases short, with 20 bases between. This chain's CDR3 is CASSLYPGQFREQYF. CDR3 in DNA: TGTGCCAGCAGCCTATACCCTGGACAGTTCCGCGAGCAGTACTTC.

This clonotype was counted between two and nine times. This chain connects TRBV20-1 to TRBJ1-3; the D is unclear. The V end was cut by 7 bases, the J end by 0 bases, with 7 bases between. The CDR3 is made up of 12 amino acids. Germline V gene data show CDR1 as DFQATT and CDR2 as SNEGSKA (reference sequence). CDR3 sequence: CSGQDSGNTIYF. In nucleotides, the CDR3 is TGCAGTGGTCAGGACTCTGGAAACACCATATATTTT.

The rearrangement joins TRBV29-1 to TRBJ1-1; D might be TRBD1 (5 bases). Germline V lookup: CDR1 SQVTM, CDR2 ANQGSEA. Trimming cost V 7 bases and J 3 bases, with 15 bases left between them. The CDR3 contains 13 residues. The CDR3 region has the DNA TGCAGCGCGCTAGGGGAGAGGGACACTGAAGCTTTCTTT. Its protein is CSALGERDTEAFF.

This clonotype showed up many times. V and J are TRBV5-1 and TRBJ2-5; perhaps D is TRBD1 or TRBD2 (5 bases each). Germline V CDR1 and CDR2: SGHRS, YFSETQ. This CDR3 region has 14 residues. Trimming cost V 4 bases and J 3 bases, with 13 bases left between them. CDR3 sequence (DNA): TGCGCCAGCAGCACTGGGGGTGAGAAAGAGACCCAGTACTTC. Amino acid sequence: CASSTGGEKETQYF.

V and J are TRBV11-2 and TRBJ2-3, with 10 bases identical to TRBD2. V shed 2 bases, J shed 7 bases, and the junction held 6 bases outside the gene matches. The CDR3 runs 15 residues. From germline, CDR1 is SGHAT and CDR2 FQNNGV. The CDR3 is CASSLLAGVGNTQYF. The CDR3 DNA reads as TGTGCCAGCAGCTTACTAGCGGGAGTCGGGAATACGCAGTATTTT.

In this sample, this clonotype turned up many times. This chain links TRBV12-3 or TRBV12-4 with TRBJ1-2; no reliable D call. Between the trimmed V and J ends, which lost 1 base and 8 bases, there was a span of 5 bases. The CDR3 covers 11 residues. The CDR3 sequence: CASSLGGGYTF. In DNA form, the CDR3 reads TGTGCCAGCAGTTTAGGAGGCGGCTACACCTTC.

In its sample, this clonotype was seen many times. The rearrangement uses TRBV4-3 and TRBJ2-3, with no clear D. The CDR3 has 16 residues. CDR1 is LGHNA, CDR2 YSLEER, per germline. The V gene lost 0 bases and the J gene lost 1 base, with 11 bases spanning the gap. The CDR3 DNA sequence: TGCGCCAGCAGCCAAGACGGGCCTGGGGGCACAGATACGCAGTATTTT. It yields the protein CASSQDGPGGTDTQYF.

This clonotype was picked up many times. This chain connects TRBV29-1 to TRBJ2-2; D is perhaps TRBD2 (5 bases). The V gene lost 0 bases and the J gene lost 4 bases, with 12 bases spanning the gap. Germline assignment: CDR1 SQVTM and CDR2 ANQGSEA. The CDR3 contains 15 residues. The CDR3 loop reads CSVEDMRVPTGELFF. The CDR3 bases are TGCAGCGTTGAAGATATGAGGGTTCCCACCGGGGAGCTGTTTTTT.

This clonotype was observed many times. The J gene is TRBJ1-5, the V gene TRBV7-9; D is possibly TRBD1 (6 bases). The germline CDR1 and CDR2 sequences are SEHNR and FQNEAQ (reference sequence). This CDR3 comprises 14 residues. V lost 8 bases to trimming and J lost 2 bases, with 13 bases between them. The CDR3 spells CASGLQGGNQPQHF. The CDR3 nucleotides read TGTGCCAGCGGACTACAGGGTGGCAATCAGCCCCAGCATTTT.

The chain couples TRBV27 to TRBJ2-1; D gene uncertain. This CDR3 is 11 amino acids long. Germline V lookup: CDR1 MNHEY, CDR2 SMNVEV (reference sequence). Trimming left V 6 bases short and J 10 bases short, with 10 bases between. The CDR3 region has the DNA TGTGCCAGCAGACCTAAAGGGGAGCAGTTCTTC. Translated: CASRPKGEQFF.

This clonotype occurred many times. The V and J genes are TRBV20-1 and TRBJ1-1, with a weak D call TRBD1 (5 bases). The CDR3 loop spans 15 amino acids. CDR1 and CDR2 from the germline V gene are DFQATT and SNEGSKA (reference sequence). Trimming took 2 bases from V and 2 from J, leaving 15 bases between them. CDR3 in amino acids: CSARLRGRDNTEAFF. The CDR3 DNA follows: TGCAGTGCTAGACTTCGGGGACGGGATAACACTGAAGCTTTCTTT.

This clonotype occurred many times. The CDR3 sequence: CASSPSHGSSYQPQHF. CDR3 DNA: TGTGCCAGCAGCCCCTCGCATGGCAGTTCCTATCAGCCCCAGCATTTT. The gene calls are TRBV7-2 and TRBJ1-5; no reliable D call. CDR3 length: 16 residues. The V gene's germline CDR1 is SGHTA and CDR2 FQGNSA. V was shortened by 5 bases and J by 5 bases, with 19 bases between the two germline ends. The variable domain in full, with the rest retrieved from reference TRBV7-2 and TRBJ1-5, is GAGVSQSPSNKVTEKGKDVELRCDPISGHTALYWYRQSLGQGLEFLIYFQGNSAPDKSGLPSDRFSAERTGGSVSTLTIQRTQQEDSAVYLCASSPSHGSSYQPQHFGDGTRLSIL.

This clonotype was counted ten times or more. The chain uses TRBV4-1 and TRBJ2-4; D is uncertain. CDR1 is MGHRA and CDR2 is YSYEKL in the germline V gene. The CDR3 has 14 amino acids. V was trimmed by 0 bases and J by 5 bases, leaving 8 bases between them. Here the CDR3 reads CASSQEAAENIQYF. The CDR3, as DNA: TGCGCCAGCAGCCAAGAGGCAGCTGAAAACATTCAGTACTTC.

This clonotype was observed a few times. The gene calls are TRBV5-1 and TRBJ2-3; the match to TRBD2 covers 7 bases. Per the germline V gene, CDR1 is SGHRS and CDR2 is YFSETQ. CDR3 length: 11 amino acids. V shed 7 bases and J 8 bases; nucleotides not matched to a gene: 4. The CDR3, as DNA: TGCGCCAGCCGGGAGGCAGTTACGCAGTATTTT. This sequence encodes CASREAVTQYF. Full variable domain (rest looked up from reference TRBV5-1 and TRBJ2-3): KAGVTQTPRYLIKTRGQQVTLSCSPISGHRSVSWYQQTPGQGLQFLFEYFSETQRNKGNFPGRFSGRQFSNSRSEMNVSTLELGDSALYLCASREAVTQYFGPGTRLTVL.

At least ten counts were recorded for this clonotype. The chain's CDR3 is CASSVEGRGNSPLHF. The CDR3 DNA sequence: TGTGCCAGCAGCGTAGAGGGCAGGGGGAATTCACCCCTCCACTTT. The chain uses TRBV9 and TRBJ1-6; 7 bases agree with TRBD1. Unmatched junction bases numbered 4, after V lost 0 bases and J lost 7 bases. The CDR3 loop spans 15 amino acids. Germline CDR1 and CDR2: SGDLS and YYNGEE.

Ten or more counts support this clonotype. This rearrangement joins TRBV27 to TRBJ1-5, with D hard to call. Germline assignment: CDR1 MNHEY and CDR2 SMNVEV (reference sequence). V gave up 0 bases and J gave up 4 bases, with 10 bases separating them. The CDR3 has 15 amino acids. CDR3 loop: CASSLSPSPNQPQHF. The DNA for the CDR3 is TGTGCCAGCAGTTTATCCCCATCCCCGAATCAGCCCCAGCATTTT.

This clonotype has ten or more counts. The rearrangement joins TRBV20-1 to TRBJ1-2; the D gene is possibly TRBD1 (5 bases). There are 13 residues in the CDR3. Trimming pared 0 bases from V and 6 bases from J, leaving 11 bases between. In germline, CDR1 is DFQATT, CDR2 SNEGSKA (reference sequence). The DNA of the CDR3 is TGCAGTGCTAGAGATGTTAAGGGGAATGGCTACACCTTC. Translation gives CSARDVKGNGYTF.

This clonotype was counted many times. Here the CDR3 reads CASSPAWQTNTGELFF. The DNA of the CDR3 is TGCGCCAGCAGCCCGGCGTGGCAGACGAACACCGGGGAGCTGTTTTTT. The chain couples TRBV5-1 to TRBJ2-2; D ambiguous. The CDR3 covers 16 residues. V lost 4 bases to trimming and J lost 0 bases, with 13 bases between them. CDR1 is SGHRS and CDR2 is YFSETQ in the germline V gene.

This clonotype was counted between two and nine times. Here the CDR3 reads CAWSVLREAFF. The CDR3 region has the DNA TGTGCCTGGAGTGTACTGCGGGAAGCTTTCTTT. The chain carries TRBV30 and TRBJ1-1; D is unclear. V was clipped by 0 bases and J by 8 bases, with 7 bases between them. The CDR3 extends over 11 amino acids. Looked up from germline, CDR1 is GTSNPN and CDR2 is SVGIG (reference sequence).

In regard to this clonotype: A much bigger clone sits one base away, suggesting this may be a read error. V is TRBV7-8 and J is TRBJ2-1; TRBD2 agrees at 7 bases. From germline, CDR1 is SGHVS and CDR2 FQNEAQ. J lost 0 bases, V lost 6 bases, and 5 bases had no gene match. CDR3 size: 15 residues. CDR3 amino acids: CASRSTSPSYNEQFF. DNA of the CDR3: TGTGCCAGCAGATCGACTAGCCCCTCCTACAATGAGCAGTTCTTC.

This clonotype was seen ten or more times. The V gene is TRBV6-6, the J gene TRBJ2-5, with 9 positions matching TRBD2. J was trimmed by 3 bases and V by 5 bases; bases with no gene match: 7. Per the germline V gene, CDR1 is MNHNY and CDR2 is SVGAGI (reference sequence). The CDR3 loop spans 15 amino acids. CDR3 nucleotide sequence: TGTGCCAGCAGTCTCCCGGGACTAGCAGAAGAGACCCAGTACTTC. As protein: CASSLPGLAEETQYF.

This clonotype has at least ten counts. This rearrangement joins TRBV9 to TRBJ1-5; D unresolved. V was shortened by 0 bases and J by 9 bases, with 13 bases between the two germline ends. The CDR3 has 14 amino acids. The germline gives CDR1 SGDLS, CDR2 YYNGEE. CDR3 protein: CASSVGDGLGPQHF. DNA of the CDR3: TGTGCCAGCAGCGTAGGAGATGGATTGGGGCCCCAGCATTTT. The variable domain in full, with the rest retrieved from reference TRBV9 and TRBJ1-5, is DSGVTQTPKHLITATGQRVTLRCSPRSGDLSVYWYQQSLDQGLQFLIQYYNGEERAKGNILERFSAQQFPDLHSELNLSSLELGDSALYFCASSVGDGLGPQHFGDGTRLSIL.

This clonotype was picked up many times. The CDR3 reads CSARGTGRTEAFF. In nucleotides, the CDR3 is TGCAGTGCTAGGGGTACAGGGCGCACTGAAGCTTTCTTT. This chain links TRBV20-1 with TRBJ1-1; a weak D match, TRBD1 (6 bases). There are 13 residues in the CDR3. V was shortened by 3 bases and J by 4 bases, with 12 bases between the two germline ends. CDR1 is DFQATT and CDR2 is SNEGSKA in the germline V gene (reference sequence).

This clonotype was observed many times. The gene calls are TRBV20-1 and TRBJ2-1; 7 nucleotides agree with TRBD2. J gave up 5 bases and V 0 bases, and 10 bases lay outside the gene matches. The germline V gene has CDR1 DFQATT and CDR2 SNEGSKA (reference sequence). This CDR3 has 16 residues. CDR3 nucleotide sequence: TGCAGTGCTAGAGATTTGCGGGAGCAACCCAACAATGAGCAGTTCTTC. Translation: CSARDLREQPNNEQFF.

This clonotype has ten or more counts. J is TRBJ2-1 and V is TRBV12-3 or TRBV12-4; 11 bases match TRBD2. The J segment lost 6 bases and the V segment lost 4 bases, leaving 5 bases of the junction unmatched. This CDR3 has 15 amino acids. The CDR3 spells CASSYRTSGPNEQFF. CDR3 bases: TGTGCCAGCAGTTACAGGACTAGCGGGCCCAATGAGCAGTTCTTC.

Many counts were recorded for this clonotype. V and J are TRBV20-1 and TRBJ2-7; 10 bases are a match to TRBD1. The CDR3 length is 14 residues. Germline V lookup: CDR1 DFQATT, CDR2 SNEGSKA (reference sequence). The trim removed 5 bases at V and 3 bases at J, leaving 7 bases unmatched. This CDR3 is CSAGGGTGDYEQYF. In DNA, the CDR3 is TGCAGTGCTGGAGGAGGGACAGGGGACTACGAGCAGTACTTC.

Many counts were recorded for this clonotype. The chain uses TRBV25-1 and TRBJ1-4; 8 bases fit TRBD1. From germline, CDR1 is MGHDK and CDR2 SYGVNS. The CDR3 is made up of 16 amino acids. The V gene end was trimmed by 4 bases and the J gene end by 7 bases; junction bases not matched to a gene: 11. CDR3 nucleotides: TGTGCCAGCAGTGGCAGCCCTGACAGGGGAGGTGAAAAACTGTTTTTT. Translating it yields CASSGSPDRGGEKLFF.

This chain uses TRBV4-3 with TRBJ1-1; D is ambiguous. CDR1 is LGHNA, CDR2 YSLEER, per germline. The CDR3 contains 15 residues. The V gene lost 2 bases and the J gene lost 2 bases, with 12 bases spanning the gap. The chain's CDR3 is CASSQQAQVNTEAFF. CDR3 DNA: TGCGCCAGCAGCCAACAGGCCCAGGTTAACACTGAAGCTTTCTTT.